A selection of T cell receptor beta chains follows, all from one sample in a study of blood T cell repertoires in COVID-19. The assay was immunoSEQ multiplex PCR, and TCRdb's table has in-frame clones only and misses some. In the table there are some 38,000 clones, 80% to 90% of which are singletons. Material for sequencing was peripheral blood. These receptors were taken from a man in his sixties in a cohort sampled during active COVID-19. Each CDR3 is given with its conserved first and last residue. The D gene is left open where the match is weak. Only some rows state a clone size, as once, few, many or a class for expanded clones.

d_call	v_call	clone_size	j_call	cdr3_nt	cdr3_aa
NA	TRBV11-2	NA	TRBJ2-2	TGTGCCAGCAGCCTAACACGGTTTACGGGGGTCGGGGAGCTGTTTTTT	CASSLTRFTGVGELFF
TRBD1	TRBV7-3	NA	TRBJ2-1	TGTGCCAGCAGCTCAACAGGGGGCGCTGAGCAGTTCTTC	CASSSTGGAEQFF
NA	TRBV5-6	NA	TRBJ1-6	TGTGCCAGCAGCTTGGAGGCGGGGGGGGCTAATTCACCCCTCCACTTT	CASSLEAGGANSPLHF
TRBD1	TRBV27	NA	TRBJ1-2	TGTGCCAGCAGTCTACAGGGGAATGGCTACACCTTC	CASSLQGNGYTF
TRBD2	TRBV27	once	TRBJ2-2	TGTGCCAGCAGTTCCAGCGGGAGGGCCGATGGGGAGCTGTTTTTT	CASSSSGRADGELFF
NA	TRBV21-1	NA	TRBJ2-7	TGTGCCAGCCGACGGAGGGGAGGGATGGACGAGCAGTACTTC	CASRRRGGMDEQYF
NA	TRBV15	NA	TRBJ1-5	TGTGCCACCAGCAGAGATCGGTGGAGCAATCAGCCCCAGCATTTT	CATSRDRWSNQPQHF
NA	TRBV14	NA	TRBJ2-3	TGTGCCAGCAGCCAAGGTATAGGGGGGGCCACTCGCACAGATACGCAGTATTTT	CASSQGIGGATRTDTQYF
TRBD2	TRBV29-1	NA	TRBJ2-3	TGCAGCGTTGAAGGGACTAGCGGGGGACTAGATACGCAGTATTTT	CSVEGTSGGLDTQYF
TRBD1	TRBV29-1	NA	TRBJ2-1	TGCAGCGTTGAAGATCGACAGGGCCACTACAATGAGCAGTTCTTC	CSVEDRQGHYNEQFF
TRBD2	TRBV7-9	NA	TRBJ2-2	TGTGCCAGCAGCTTAACGGGAGGGCCGGTCACCGGGGAGCTGTTTTTT	CASSLTGGPVTGELFF
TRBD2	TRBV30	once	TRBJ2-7	TGTGCCTGGAGGAGGCGGGCTAGCGGGAATTACGAGCAGTACTTC	CAWRRRASGNYEQYF
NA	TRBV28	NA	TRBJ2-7	TGTGCCAGCAGCCCTGAGGCGGCCTACTACGAGCAGTACTTC	CASSPEAAYYEQYF
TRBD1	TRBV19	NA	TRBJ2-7	TGTGCCAGTAGTGGAGCCGGGACAGGGACGGGCGAGCAGTACTTC	CASSGAGTGTGEQYF
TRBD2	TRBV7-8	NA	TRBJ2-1	TGTGCCAGCAGCTTAGGCCTAGCGGCTTACAATGAGCAGTTCTTC	CASSLGLAAYNEQFF
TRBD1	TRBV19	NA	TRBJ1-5	TGTGCCAGTAGTATCAGGGGGCCTCAGCCCCAGCATTTT	CASSIRGPQPQHF
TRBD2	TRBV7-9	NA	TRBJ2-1	TGTGCCAGCAGCCCGGGAGGGGGGCAGTTCTTC	CASSPGGGQFF
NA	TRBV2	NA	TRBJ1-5	TGTGCCGGCCGGGCCAGGGCGAATCAGCCCCAGCATTTT	CAGRARANQPQHF
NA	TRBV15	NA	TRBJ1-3	TGTGCCACCAGCAGAGATCCAGGGGCGGGAAACACCATATATTTT	CATSRDPGAGNTIYF
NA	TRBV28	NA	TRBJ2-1	TGTGCCAGCAGCCTTGGGACGGGAGTCTACAATGAGCAGTTCTTC	CASSLGTGVYNEQFF
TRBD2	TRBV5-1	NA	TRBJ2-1	TGCGCCAGCAGCTTGGTCGCAGGTAGCGGGAGGGATGAGCAGTTCTTC	CASSLVAGSGRDEQFF
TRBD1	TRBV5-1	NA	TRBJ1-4	TGCGCCAGCAGCCTCCGGGACAGGGGAAATGAAAAACTGTTTTTT	CASSLRDRGNEKLFF
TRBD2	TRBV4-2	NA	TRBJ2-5	TGTGCCAGCAGCCAGGAGCCGGGACTAGCATACGAGACCCAGTACTTC	CASSQEPGLAYETQYF
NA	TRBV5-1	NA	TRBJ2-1	TGCGCCAGCAGCTTGGCCTACAGGCACAATGGGATGAATGAGCAGTTCTTC	CASSLAYRHNGMNEQFF
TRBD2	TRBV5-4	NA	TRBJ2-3	TGTGCCAGCAGCACCGGGACTAGCTCAGCAGATACGCAGTATTTT	CASSTGTSSADTQYF
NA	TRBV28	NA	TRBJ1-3	TGTGCCAGCACCATAGGACAGCCGGCGAACACCATATATTTT	CASTIGQPANTIYF
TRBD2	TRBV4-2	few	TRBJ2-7	TGTGCCAGCAGCCAAGATTTAGCGGGAGGGCCGAGCGAGCAGTACTTC	CASSQDLAGGPSEQYF
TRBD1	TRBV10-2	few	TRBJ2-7	TGCGCCAGCAGTACGACAGGGAACTACGAGCAGTACTTC	CASSTTGNYEQYF
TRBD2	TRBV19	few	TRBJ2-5	TGTGCCAGTAGTGCCACAAGGGGGGGACTAGCGGGAGAAGAGACCCAGTACTTC	CASSATRGGLAGEETQYF
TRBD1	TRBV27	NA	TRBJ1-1	TGTGCCAGCAGGCGACAGGGTGGGGTCATGAACACTGAAGCTTTCTTT	CASRRQGGVMNTEAFF
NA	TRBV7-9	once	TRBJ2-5	TGTGCCAGCGCCACCCGGGGGTGGGAGACCCAGTACTTC	CASATRGWETQYF
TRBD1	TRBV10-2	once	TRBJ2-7	TGCGCCAGCAGTGAAGGGACAGGGGGATACGAGCAGTACTTC	CASSEGTGGYEQYF
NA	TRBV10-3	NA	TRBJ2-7	TGTGCCATCAGTGAAGGAATTAGGGGTGAGCAGTACTTC	CAISEGIRGEQYF
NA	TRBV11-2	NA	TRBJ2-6	TGTGCCAGCAGCTTAGAGGCGCGGTCTGGGGCCAACGTCCTGACTTTC	CASSLEARSGANVLTF
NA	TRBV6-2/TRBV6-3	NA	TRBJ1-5	TGTGCCAGCAGTGCCACAGGACGGCATCAGCCCCAGCATTTT	CASSATGRHQPQHF
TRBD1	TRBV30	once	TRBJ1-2	TGTGCCTGGAACAGGGACAGTGTCGACTATGGCTACACCTTC	CAWNRDSVDYGYTF
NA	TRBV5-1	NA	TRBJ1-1	TGCGCCAGCAGCTTGGTGGAGGGGCAGAACACTGAAGCTTTCTTT	CASSLVEGQNTEAFF
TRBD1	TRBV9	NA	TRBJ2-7	TGTGCCAGCAGCACAAGACAGGGGGCCAACGAGCAGTACTTC	CASSTRQGANEQYF
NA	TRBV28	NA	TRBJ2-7	TGTGCCAGCTCGCCCAATGTCCGGGGTGAGCAGTACTTC	CASSPNVRGEQYF
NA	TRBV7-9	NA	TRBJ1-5	TGTGCCAACCTATCCTGGAGGTCGTTTACACTCAATCAGCCCCAGCATTTT	CANLSWRSFTLNQPQHF
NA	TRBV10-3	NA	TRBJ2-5	TGTGCCACCAGATCTGGCCCGGGGGAAGAGACCCAGTACTTC	CATRSGPGEETQYF
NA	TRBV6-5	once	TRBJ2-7	TGTGCCAGCAAGTCCCAAAGGGGCCTCTCCTACGAGCAGTACTTC	CASKSQRGLSYEQYF
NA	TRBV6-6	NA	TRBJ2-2	TGTGCCAGCACCGACAGTGACACCGGGGAGCTGTTTTTT	CASTDSDTGELFF
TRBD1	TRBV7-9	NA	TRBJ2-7	TGTGCCAGCAGCTTTTTGGTGAAAACCGGGACAGGGGACGAGCAGTACTTC	CASSFLVKTGTGDEQYF
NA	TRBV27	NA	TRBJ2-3	TGTGCCAGCAGTCCCATCCAAGCGGTGAGCACAGATACGCAGTATTTT	CASSPIQAVSTDTQYF
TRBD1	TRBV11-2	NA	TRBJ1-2	TGTGCCAGCAGCCCGGACCATCAGGGGGGCTATGGCTACACCTTC	CASSPDHQGGYGYTF
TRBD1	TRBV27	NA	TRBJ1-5	TGTGCCAGCAGTTTATTTAGCAGGGGGAACAATCAGCCCCAGCATTTT	CASSLFSRGNNQPQHF
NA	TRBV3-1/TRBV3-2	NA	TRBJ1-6	TGTGCCAGCAGCCGTTACACGAAGAGTACAGGATCTCTTTATAATTCACCCCTCCACTTT	CASSRYTKSTGSLYNSPLHF
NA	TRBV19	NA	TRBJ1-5	TGTGCCAGTATTTTATCGGGGGTCAATCAGCCCCAGCATTTT	CASILSGVNQPQHF
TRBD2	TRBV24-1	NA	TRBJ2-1	TGTGCCACCAGTGATTTTAGCGGGAGGGCCCAGCAGTTCTTC	CATSDFSGRAQQFF
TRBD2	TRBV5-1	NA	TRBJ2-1	TGCGCCAGCAGCTCGAGCGGGAGTCCGCCCTACAATGAGCAGTTCTTC	CASSSSGSPPYNEQFF
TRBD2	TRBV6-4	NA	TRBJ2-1	TGTGCCAGCCGCGAGACTAGCGGTAACAATGAGCAGTTCTTC	CASRETSGNNEQFF
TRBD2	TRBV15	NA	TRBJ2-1	TGTGCCACCAGCAGAGCTCGACTAGCGGGGGACAATGAGCAGTTCTTC	CATSRARLAGDNEQFF
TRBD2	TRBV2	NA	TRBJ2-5	TGTGCCAGCAGTCGACTAGCGGGGGGGTGGGAGACCCAGTACTTC	CASSRLAGGWETQYF
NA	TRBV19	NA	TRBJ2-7	TGTGCCAGTAGTATAGATCTGGTCAACCGGGAGCAGTACTTC	CASSIDLVNREQYF